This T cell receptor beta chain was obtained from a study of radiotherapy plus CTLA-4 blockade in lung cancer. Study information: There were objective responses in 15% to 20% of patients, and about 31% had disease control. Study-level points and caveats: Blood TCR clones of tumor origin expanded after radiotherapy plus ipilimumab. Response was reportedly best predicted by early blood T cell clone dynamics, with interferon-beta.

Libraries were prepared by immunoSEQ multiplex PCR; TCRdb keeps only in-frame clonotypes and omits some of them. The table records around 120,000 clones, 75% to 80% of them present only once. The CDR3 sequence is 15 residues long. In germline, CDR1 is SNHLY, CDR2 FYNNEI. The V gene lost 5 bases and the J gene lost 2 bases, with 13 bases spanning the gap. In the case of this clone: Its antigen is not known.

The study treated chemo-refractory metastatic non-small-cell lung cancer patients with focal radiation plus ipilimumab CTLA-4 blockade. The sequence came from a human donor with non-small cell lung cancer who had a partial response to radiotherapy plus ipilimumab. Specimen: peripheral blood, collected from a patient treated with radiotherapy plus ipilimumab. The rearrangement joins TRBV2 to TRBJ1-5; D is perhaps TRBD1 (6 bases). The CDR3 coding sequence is TGTGCCAGCAGTCCAGACAGGTGGGGCAATCAGCCCCAGCATTTT. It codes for CASSPDRWGNQPQHF.